Here is one TCR beta chain with its context. This clone showed up just once. It lacks a known antigen. No much larger clone is present one base from it, and per-base qualities are unavailable. Explained via the paper, the treatment or condition label denotes: around 19 received Ad26.COV2.S at low or high dose, single or two shots; 5 received placebo; per-sample allocation not given. For vaccine and placebo recipients, the sequenced repertoires came from samples collected on day 63 after the first injection. Between 29 July and 7 August 2020, Cohort 1b enrolled 25 adults aged 18-55 years at one site in Boston, USA. Ad26.COV2.S was a replication-incompetent adenovirus type 26 vector expressing a prefusion-stabilized SARS-CoV-2 spike protein from the original Wuhan strain. This sample was included in a study of Ad26.COV2.S vaccination and SARS-CoV-2 variants (dated by TCRdb to the early 2020s). About the full investigation: Donors in the vaccine arm were drawn from COV1001, a phase I-IIa trial of Ad26.COV2.S in healthy adults that was multicentre, randomized, double-blind and placebo-controlled. Ad26.COV2.S was administered intramuscularly at 5 x 10^10 or 1 x 10^11 viral particles, either as a single shot or as two shots given 56 days apart. Participants in the trial were split at random into five groups of five each, receiving low-dose or high-dose Ad26.COV2.S once or twice, or else placebo on both occasions. A total of around 32 samples were included in the TCR-sequenced set, comprising roughly 19 Ad26.COV2.S vaccine recipients, 5 placebo recipients and 8 SARS-CoV-2 convalescent individuals. Throughout the experiments and outcome assessment, investigators stayed blinded to trial group allocation. TCRbeta repertoire sequencing was used to assess the specificity and breadth of SARS-CoV-2-reactive T cell receptors after Ad26.COV2.S vaccination.

CDR1 and CDR2 are drawn from the germline V gene (reference sequence): LNHDA, SQIVND. V is cut by 0 bases and J by 0 bases, and the space between the germline ends is 5 bases. Reading from cysteine to phenylalanine, the CDR3 counts 15 amino acids. Of all the DNA, just the CDR3 is kept, 45 bases in frame from base 1. The immunoSEQ Assay was the method used to sequence TCRbeta CDR3 regions. After extraction, genomic DNA underwent amplification by bias-controlled multiplex PCR, followed by high-throughput sequencing. As for the authors' bioinformatics: To quantify the absolute abundance of every unique TCRbeta CDR3 region, sequences were collapsed and filtered. Usable DNA was measured by amplifying reference genes present in all nucleated cells, and TCRbeta template counts were normalized to that usable DNA to estimate T cell fraction. Repertoire TCRs were annotated as SARS-CoV-2-specific by exact matching of V gene, CDR3 amino acid sequence and J gene to a known reactive TCR set. The reference SARS-CoV-2 TCR set came from MIRA and was filtered for enrichment in COVID-19-positive ImmuneCODE repertoires, removing public or cross-reactive TCRs. Using the MIRA antigens, annotated TCRs were further analysed by specific ORF or by position within an ORF. Breadth was defined as annotated unique rearrangements over total unique productive rearrangements; depth was the summed frequency of those rearrangements. Two-sided Wilcoxon rank-sum tests were applied when comparing TCR breadth between groups. Not all clones reach the TCRdb copy of this immuneACCESS table, which keeps in-frame sequences only. Checked studies attribute under half of the gap to unresolved V genes and leave the rest unexplained. V and J calls and clone size are given by that table; D and trimming were obtained from the DNA. Present in this sample are about 680,000 clones, more than 70% of which were seen just once. The leading ten clones occupy 1.5% of the sample.

Points the paper makes about the study in general: The study lacked the statistical power to compare responses across vaccine doses or regimens. Higher spike-specific TCR breadth was observed in Ad26.COV2.S recipients than in placebo recipients (P = 0.0014). Comparable non-spike TCR breadth was observed between vaccine and placebo recipients, consistent with only spike being contained in the vaccine. After vaccination, spike-specific CD8+ and CD4+ T cell responses were reported to show substantial breadth. The authors noted that the TCR breadth and depth analyses may have underestimated total T cell responses.

The TCR comes from a person between 18 and 60 years old who received the Ad26.COV2.S COVID-19 vaccine or a placebo. Recombination linked TRBV19 to TRBJ1-4; the D gene remains uncertain. The sample in question was peripheral blood, obtained in a trial of Ad26.COV2.S vaccine versus placebo. The DNA is TGTGCCAGTAGTATAGATCTGGCAACTAATGAAAAACTGTTTTTT. This sequence encodes CASSIDLATNEKLFF.